Presented here are 15 T cell receptor beta chains from one specimen sequenced in a study of T cell repertoires in cytomegalovirus infection. TCRdb independently ran MiXCR on the reads; one entry per CDR3 protein. The table shows approximately 120,000 distinct CDR3 sequences, with around 28% occurring only once. Antigens of these TCRs are unknown. Sequenced here: CD8+ T cells from cultured PBMCs, sampled from culture after CMV antigen stimulation. Every receptor here comes from a human donor in good health (CMV status not recorded). Some clones in this sample may be carry-over from other donors' samples.

The chain recombines TRBV6-2 or TRBV6-3 with TRBJ2-1; D is perhaps TRBD2 (7 bases). The CDR3 has 15 amino acids. Trimming stripped 0 bases from V and 7 bases from J, with 13 bases between. In germline, CDR1 is MNHEY, CDR2 SVGEGT. This CDR3 is CASSYSGGASNEQFF. The DNA for the CDR3 is TGTGCCAGCAGTTACTCGGGGGGGGCCTCGAATGAGCAGTTCTTC.

The V and J genes are TRBV5-1 and TRBJ2-7; the D gene could be TRBD1 or TRBD2 (5 bases each). From germline, CDR1 is SGHRS and CDR2 YFSETQ. This CDR3 has 14 residues. V lost 6 bases and J 0 bases, leaving 13 bases between the germline ends. CDR3 sequence reads: CASKVGDDSYEQYF. In nucleotides, the CDR3 is TGCGCCAGCAAGGTCGGGGACGACTCCTACGAGCAGTACTTC.

The gene calls are TRBV30 and TRBJ2-3, with D hard to call. Per the germline V gene, CDR1 is GTSNPN and CDR2 is SVGIG (reference sequence). Trimming stripped 0 bases from V and 6 bases from J, with 13 bases between. This CDR3 spans 14 amino acids. The CDR3 DNA reads as TGTGCCTGGAGTGTTGCCAGCTCTGCGGATACGCAGTATTTT. Translation gives CAWSVASSADTQYF.

The chain has TRBV7-8 and TRBJ1-2; D uncertain. V lost 2 bases to trimming and J lost 0 bases, with 10 bases between them. The germline V gene has CDR1 SGHVS and CDR2 FQNEAQ. The CDR3 length is 15 residues. CDR3 residues: CASSLFDKANYGYTF. The CDR3 nucleotides read TGTGCCAGCAGCTTATTCGACAAAGCTAACTATGGCTACACCTTC.

This clonotype was seen at least ten times. V is TRBV7-2 and J is TRBJ2-1; possibly TRBD1 for D (5 bases). The V gene lost 1 base and the J gene lost 2 bases, with 9 bases spanning the gap. CDR3 length equals 15 residues. Germline V CDR1 and CDR2: SGHTA, FQGNSA. The CDR3 DNA follows: TGTGCCAGCAGCTTAGAGGCAGGGCCCTACAATGAGCAGTTCTTC. Protein sequence: CASSLEAGPYNEQFF.

This clonotype has at least ten counts. The CDR3 sequence: CASSPGDISYEQYF. Here the CDR3 DNA reads TGCGCCAGCAGCCCGGGGGACATCTCCTACGAGCAGTACTTC. The V gene is TRBV5-1, the J gene TRBJ2-7; D possibly uses TRBD1 or TRBD2 (6 bases each). The germline V gene encodes CDR1 SGHRS and CDR2 YFSETQ. The V end was cut by 4 bases, the J end by 0 bases, with 11 bases between. This CDR3 has 14 amino acids.

Notes on this clonotype: Just one base apart from a much larger clone, this may be a read error. This chain uses TRBV3-1 with TRBJ2-3, with a possible D match to TRBD1 (5 bases). Trimming left V 6 bases short and J 4 bases short, with 23 bases between. Germline V lookup: CDR1 LGHDT, CDR2 YNNKEL (reference sequence). The CDR3 spans 17 residues. The CDR3 nucleotides are TGTGCCAGCAGTTCCTCCGAACGGGCCCAGGGCTCAGATACGCAGTATTTT. It translates to CASSSSERAQGSDTQYF.

The V and J genes are TRBV2 and TRBJ2-2; no clear D gene. Per germline, CDR1 SNHLY and CDR2 FYNNEI. V was clipped by 10 bases and J by 0 bases, with 12 bases between them. The CDR3 is 14 amino acids. CDR3 amino acids: CATSRFANTGELFF. DNA of the CDR3: TGTGCCACCAGCAGGTTCGCGAACACCGGGGAGCTGTTTTTT.

This chain links TRBV4-1 with TRBJ1-4, with D unclear. V was trimmed by 4 bases and J by 0 bases, leaving 9 bases between them. CDR1 is MGHRA and CDR2 is YSYEKL in the germline V gene. There are 15 residues in the CDR3. CDR3 region: CASSLTATTNEKLFF. CDR3 sequence (DNA): TGCGCCAGCAGCCTCACGGCCACAACTAATGAAAAACTGTTTTTT.

The CDR3, as DNA: TGTGCCAGGGCTAATGAGCAGTTCTTC. It translates to CARANEQFF. The chain recombines TRBV25-1 with TRBJ2-1; D unclear. Looked up from germline, CDR1 is MGHDK and CDR2 is SYGVNS. The germline V and J ends were trimmed by 9 bases and 7 bases, with 4 bases remaining between them. The CDR3 has 9 amino acids.

The table lists this clonotype with a few counts. The rearrangement uses TRBV4-1 and TRBJ2-1; 7 bases align to TRBD1. The CDR3 runs 17 residues. With 8 bases clipped from V and 7 bases from J, the junction kept 20 bases outside the gene matches. The germline V gene encodes CDR1 MGHRA and CDR2 YSYEKL. The CDR3 nucleotides read TGCGCCAGCGGCGAGTCACTGACAGGGTCCTTAGTGAATGAGCAGTTCTTC. Amino acid sequence: CASGESLTGSLVNEQFF.

The chain employs TRBV5-4 and TRBJ2-5, with 7 bases that match TRBD2. CDR1 and CDR2 (germline): SGHNT, YYREEE (reference sequence). V shed 7 bases and J 1 base; nucleotides not matched to a gene: 4. This CDR3 is built from 13 residues. The CDR3 is CASRSGGQETQYF. For the CDR3, the DNA is TGTGCCAGCCGCTCGGGGGGCCAAGAGACCCAGTACTTC.

The sample holds a few counts of this clonotype. This chain uses TRBV20-1 with TRBJ1-6; D ambiguous. V was pared by 6 bases and J by 2 bases, with 11 bases between. The CDR3 covers 14 residues. Germline CDR1 is DFQATT and CDR2 is SNEGSKA (reference sequence). DNA for the CDR3: TGCAGTGCCTCGGAGGGCACCTATAATTCACCCCTCCACTTT. It yields the protein CSASEGTYNSPLHF.

This clonotype was seen a few times. The chain employs TRBV19 and TRBJ1-2; D is undetermined. Trimming shortened V by 2 bases and J by 6 bases, and 16 bases separated the two germline ends. This CDR3 comprises 15 residues. The V gene's germline CDR1 is LNHDA and CDR2 SQIVND (reference sequence). The CDR3 spells CASSILPGGIDGYTF. The CDR3 region has the DNA TGTGCCAGTAGTATATTACCGGGAGGAATCGATGGCTACACCTTC.

The genes are TRBV2 and TRBJ2-1, with D perhaps TRBD1 or TRBD2 (5 bases each). Between the trimmed V and J ends, which lost 6 bases and 3 bases, there was a span of 9 bases. The germline V gene encodes CDR1 SNHLY and CDR2 FYNNEI. The CDR3 sequence is 13 residues long. The DNA for the CDR3 is TGTGCCAGCAGCGGGGCCCTCTACAATGAGCAGTTCTTC. It specifies CASSGALYNEQFF.